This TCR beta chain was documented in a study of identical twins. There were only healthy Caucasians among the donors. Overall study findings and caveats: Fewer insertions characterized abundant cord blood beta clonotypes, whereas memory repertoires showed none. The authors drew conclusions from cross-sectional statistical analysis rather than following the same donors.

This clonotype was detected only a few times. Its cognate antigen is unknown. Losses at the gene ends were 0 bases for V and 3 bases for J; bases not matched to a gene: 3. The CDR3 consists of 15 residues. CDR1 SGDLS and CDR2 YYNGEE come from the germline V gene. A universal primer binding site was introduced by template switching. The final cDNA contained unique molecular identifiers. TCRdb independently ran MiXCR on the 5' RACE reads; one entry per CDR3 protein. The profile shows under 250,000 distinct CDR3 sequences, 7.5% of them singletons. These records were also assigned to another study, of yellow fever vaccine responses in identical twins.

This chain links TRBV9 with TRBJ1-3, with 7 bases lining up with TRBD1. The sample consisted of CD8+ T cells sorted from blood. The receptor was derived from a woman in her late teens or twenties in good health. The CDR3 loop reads CASSVEGANGNTIYF. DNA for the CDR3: TGTGCCAGCAGCGTAGAGGGGGCTAATGGAAACACCATATATTTT.